This T cell receptor (beta chain) originates from a study of T cell responses to AZD1222 COVID-19 vaccine. Study details: Analyses pooled second doses at about 4 or about 12 weeks. Regarding the study as a whole: Repertoires were obtained only post-peak T cell response. Targeting of unmutated variant regions was reportedly seen in nearly half of spike-specific TCRs. Donors were mostly white British, more females; clonal diversity possibly underestimated.

As concerns this clone: Antigen unknown.

The method was immunoSEQ multiplex PCR; TCRdb's version includes in-frame clones alone and lacks a portion of them. The sample shows 150,000 to 200,000 clones, 93% of them seen only once. The germline V gene encodes CDR1 GTSNPN and CDR2 SVGIG (reference sequence). V lost 2 bases and J lost 5, with 9 bases in between. This CDR3 contains 12 residues. This TCR was recovered from an adult in good health. The sequencing used peripheral blood, collected on day 0 of AZD1222 vaccination. The rearrangement links TRBV30 to TRBJ2-5, with D hard to call. CDR3 nucleotide sequence: TGTGCCTGGAGTTGGTCTCCGGAGACCCAGTACTTC. The encoded protein is CAWSWSPETQYF.